Each of the 19 T cell receptor beta chains below was sequenced from the same sample in a study of PD-1 blockade in mismatch repair-deficient tumors. Clones were sequenced by immunoSEQ multiplex PCR, and TCRdb holds only the in-frame ones, with some missing. The sample holds some 120,000 clones, roughly 86% seen once. The sample in question was peripheral blood, obtained 44 weeks after starting pembrolizumab. These receptors were collected from an adult with mismatch repair-deficient cancer.

The genes are TRBV11-2 and TRBJ2-1; 8 nucleotides agree with TRBD2. Germline CDR1 reads SGHAT; CDR2 reads FQNNGV. Trimming cost V 1 base and J 7 bases; bases outside gene matches: 9. The CDR3 runs 16 residues. The CDR3 bases are TGTGCCAGCAGCTTAGGGTGGGGGACTAGATCAAATGAGCAGTTCTTC. Protein sequence: CASSLGWGTRSNEQFF.

The V gene is TRBV4-2, the J gene TRBJ2-7, with D hard to call. V was trimmed by 4 bases and J by 2 bases, leaving 12 bases between them. Germline loops: CDR1 LGHNA, CDR2 YNFKEQ. The CDR3 sequence is 14 residues long. CDR3 nucleotides: TGTGCCAGCAGCCCAGACATAAGGGCCTACGAGCAGTACTTC. It encodes CASSPDIRAYEQYF.

The V call is TRBV5-1, the J call TRBJ2-4; 8 nucleotides line up with TRBD2. Per the germline V gene, CDR1 is SGHRS and CDR2 is YFSETQ. V trimming: 0 bases; J trimming: 8 bases; junction bases outside the gene matches: 10. The CDR3 has 16 amino acids. The CDR3 sequence: CASSLEARSGVDIQYF. In DNA form, the CDR3 reads TGCGCCAGCAGCTTGGAGGCACGTAGCGGGGTGGACATTCAGTACTTC.

This chain joins TRBV6-5 and TRBJ1-3; D call uncertain. This CDR3 comprises 15 residues. Germline V gene data show CDR1 as MNHEY and CDR2 as SVGAGI. V was trimmed by 6 bases and J by 0 bases, leaving 12 bases between them. CDR3 sequence: CASRLGRGSGNTIYF. DNA for the CDR3: TGTGCCAGCAGACTAGGACGGGGCTCTGGAAACACCATATATTTT.

The chain joins TRBV10-2 to TRBJ1-5, with D possibly being TRBD1 (6 bases). The CDR3 is 14 residues long. Trimming took off 3 bases at V and 1 base at J, with 7 bases between the two ends. Germline CDR1 is WSHSY and CDR2 is SAAADI. Here the CDR3 reads CASSDRGSNQPQHF. In nucleotides, the CDR3 is TGCGCCAGCAGTGACAGGGGAAGCAATCAGCCCCAGCATTTT.

This chain links TRBV5-1 with TRBJ1-2; 7 nucleotides align to TRBD1. The germline V gene encodes CDR1 SGHRS and CDR2 YFSETQ. The CDR3 loop spans 14 amino acids. V was pared by 4 bases and J by 8 bases, with 11 bases of the junction left unmatched. CDR3 protein: CASSRGTETGGYTF. The CDR3 nucleotides read TGCGCCAGCAGCCGTGGGACAGAAACTGGGGGCTACACCTTC.

This clone was observed a single time. The CDR3 loop is CSGLGGGELFF. The CDR3 nucleotides read TGCAGCGGGCTTGGTGGCGGGGAGCTGTTTTTT. This rearrangement joins TRBV29-1 to TRBJ2-2; D remains ambiguous. This CDR3 has 11 amino acids. In germline, CDR1 is SQVTM, CDR2 ANQGSEA. V lost 7 bases to trimming and J lost 7 bases, with 10 bases between them.

The chain employs TRBV7-6 and TRBJ2-5; a weak D match, TRBD1 (6 bases). Trimming stripped 0 bases from V and 7 bases from J, with 9 bases between. CDR1 and CDR2 (germline): SGHVS, FNYEAQ. This CDR3 contains 13 residues. Here the CDR3 reads CASSLAVGGTQYF. CDR3 DNA: TGTGCCAGCAGCTTAGCAGTAGGGGGGACCCAGTACTTC.

The chain joins TRBV15 to TRBJ2-2; 9 nucleotides match TRBD2. There are 17 residues in the CDR3. Per germline, CDR1 LNHNV and CDR2 YYDKDF (reference sequence). V dropped 5 bases and J dropped 2; count of bases not matched to a gene: 9. CDR3 sequence: CATSRVRLAGNTGELFF. In DNA, the CDR3 is TGTGCCACCAGCCGTGTCCGGCTAGCGGGAAACACCGGGGAGCTGTTTTTT.

The J gene is TRBJ2-7, the V gene TRBV28; no clear D. The CDR3 extends over 13 amino acids. Germline V gene data show CDR1 as MDHEN and CDR2 as SYDVKM. The V end lost 2 bases, the J end lost 5 bases, and 10 bases lay between the germline ends. The chain's CDR3 is CASSLPAPNEQYF. As DNA, the CDR3 is TGTGCCAGCAGTTTACCGGCTCCGAACGAGCAGTACTTC.

The V gene is TRBV28, the J gene TRBJ2-7, with a tentative D call TRBD2 (5 bases). Germline V gene lookup returns CDR1 MDHEN and CDR2 SYDVKM. There are 12 residues in the CDR3. The V gene lost 6 bases and the J gene lost 6 bases, with 12 bases spanning the gap. CDR3 sequence reads: CASRDDGLEQYF. The CDR3 nucleotides are TGTGCCAGCAGAGATGACGGACTCGAGCAGTACTTC.

The CDR3 loop reads CATSSPLKGQLTNEKLFF. The CDR3 DNA is TGTGCCACCAGCAGTCCCTTAAAGGGGCAGCTAACTAATGAAAAACTGTTTTTT. This sequence joins TRBV15 and TRBJ1-4; a weak D match, TRBD1 (5 bases). The CDR3 has 18 residues. The germline V gene has CDR1 LNHNV and CDR2 YYDKDF (reference sequence). Trimming removed 3 bases at V and 1 base at J, with 18 bases between.

The chain carries TRBV27 and TRBJ2-2, with D maybe TRBD1 (6 bases). In germline, CDR1 is MNHEY, CDR2 SMNVEV (reference sequence). This CDR3 spans 14 amino acids. The V end lost 3 bases, the J end lost 4 bases, and 9 bases lay between the germline ends. The CDR3 loop reads CASSFQGPTGELFF. Here the CDR3 DNA reads TGTGCCAGCAGTTTTCAGGGGCCCACCGGGGAGCTGTTTTTT.

J is TRBJ2-2 and V is TRBV5-4; TRBD1 matches at 9 bases. With 0 bases clipped from V and 6 bases from J, the junction kept 9 bases outside the gene matches. This CDR3 spans 17 amino acids. Germline V CDR1 and CDR2: SGHNT, YYREEE (reference sequence). CDR3 nucleotide sequence: TGTGCCAGCAGCTTGGGGACAGGGGTTTTCCAGTCCGGGGAGCTGTTTTTT. This codes for CASSLGTGVFQSGELFF.

The chain couples TRBV9 to TRBJ1-3; D is possibly TRBD1 (5 bases). V lost 2 bases and J 0 bases, leaving 12 bases between the germline ends. The CDR3 runs to 16 residues. The germline V gene encodes CDR1 SGDLS and CDR2 YYNGEE. The CDR3 here is CASSVGVGSSGNTIYF. CDR3 bases: TGTGCCAGCAGCGTGGGGGTGGGGAGCTCTGGAAACACCATATATTTT.

This clone was seen more than once but under ten times. The chain uses TRBV13 and TRBJ2-7; D uncertain. V was pared by 3 bases and J by 3 bases, with 9 bases between. Per the germline V gene, CDR1 is PRHDT and CDR2 is FYEKMQ (reference sequence). The CDR3 covers 13 residues. CDR3 sequence (DNA): TGTGCCAGCAGCTTTGAAGCCGACTACGAGCAGTACTTC. This translates into CASSFEADYEQYF.

The chain uses TRBV7-2 and TRBJ2-5, with 7 bases matching TRBD2. The V gene end was trimmed by 0 bases and the J gene end by 4 bases; junction bases not matched to a gene: 5. CDR3 size: 15 residues. Germline loops: CDR1 SGHTA, CDR2 FQGNSA. Here the CDR3 DNA reads TGTGCCAGCAGCTTAGCGGGCGGGAGTGCAGAGACCCAGTACTTC. It specifies CASSLAGGSAETQYF.

The DNA of the CDR3 is TGTGCCATCAGTGAGTCTGGACAGGGCTCAACGACCCAGTACTTC. Encoded protein: CAISESGQGSTTQYF. The gene calls are TRBV10-3 and TRBJ2-5; 8 positions agree with TRBD1. Germline values: CDR1 ENHRY, CDR2 SYGVKD. Trimming took 0 bases from V and 7 from J; bases not matched to a gene: 7. This CDR3 comprises 15 residues.

The CDR3: CASSHPTGTSGSYEQFF. The CDR3 DNA sequence: TGCGCCAGCAGCCATCCCACCGGGACTAGCGGGAGTTATGAGCAGTTCTTC. V and J are TRBV4-1 and TRBJ2-1; 14 bases align to TRBD2. The CDR3 is 17 residues long. V was pared by 3 bases and J by 8 bases, with 9 bases of the junction left unmatched. Germline V gene data show CDR1 as MGHRA and CDR2 as YSYEKL.